One sample yielded the 28 T cell receptor beta chains listed below, sequenced in a study of shared clonotypes between healthy human individuals. Sequencing was performed with immunoSEQ multiplex PCR; in TCRdb, only in-frame clones are kept and a portion is missing. The sample has under 1,100,000 clones; more than 60% are singletons. The specimen was memory CD4+ T cells sorted from blood. Subset reported: CD45RA-negative fraction. Receptors originate from a man aged 18 to 30 in good health.

The V call is TRBV19, the J call TRBJ1-6; 7 bases align to TRBD1. The germline gives CDR1 LNHDA, CDR2 SQIVND (reference sequence). This CDR3 contains 14 residues. After removal of 7 bases from V and 10 bases from J, the junction contained 10 bases not matched to a gene. In DNA, the CDR3 is TGTGCCAGTAATAATCCGGGACAGTTGTCACCCCTCCACTTT. Translated, it gives CASNNPGQLSPLHF.

The chain has TRBV7-9 and TRBJ1-1; no clear D. Germline V gives CDR1 SEHNR, CDR2 FQNEAQ (reference sequence). Trimming cost V 2 bases and J 4 bases, with 11 bases left between them. This CDR3 has 14 residues. The CDR3 reads CASSLSPLSTEAFF. The CDR3 bases are TGTGCCAGCAGCTTATCCCCACTTTCCACTGAAGCTTTCTTT.

This clone is a singleton in its sample. The chain couples TRBV29-1 to TRBJ2-3, with 7 bases matching TRBD2. The V segment lost 6 bases and the J segment 7 bases; nucleotides outside the gene matches: 7. The CDR3 has 12 amino acids. Germline-derived CDR1 and CDR2 are SQVTM and ANQGSEA. The CDR3 sequence is CSVGLDGNTQYF. CDR3 DNA: TGCAGCGTAGGACTAGATGGGAATACGCAGTATTTT.

This clone was recorded once. V gene TRBV6-6 combines with J gene TRBJ2-3; tentatively, D is TRBD1 (6 bases). CDR1 and CDR2 (germline): MNHNY, SVGAGI (reference sequence). The CDR3 length is 16 residues. Trimming cost V 2 bases and J 2 bases, with 14 bases left between them. The CDR3: CASSYPLRGYTDTQYF. The CDR3 region has the DNA TGTGCCAGCAGTTACCCTTTGAGGGGGTACACAGATACGCAGTATTTT.

This chain links TRBV27 with TRBJ1-1; 7 bases line up with TRBD1. CDR1 and CDR2 from the germline V gene are MNHEY and SMNVEV (reference sequence). This CDR3 is built from 16 residues. V shed 5 bases and J 0 bases; nucleotides not matched to a gene: 9. CDR3 nucleotides: TGTGCCAGCAGTCTCGAGGGACAGAGCATGAACACTGAAGCTTTCTTT. It translates to CASSLEGQSMNTEAFF.

The V and J genes are TRBV18 and TRBJ1-2, with D possibly TRBD1 on 6 matching bases. Germline assignment: CDR1 KGHSH and CDR2 LQKENI. CDR3 length: 14 residues. Trimming cost V 5 bases and J 3 bases, with 13 bases left between them. CDR3 in amino acids: CASSKRTDDYGYTF. CDR3 coding DNA: TGTGCCAGCTCAAAGCGGACAGACGACTATGGCTACACCTTC. Full variable domain (missing parts from reference TRBV18 and TRBJ1-2): NAGVMQNPRHLVRRRGQEARLRCSPMKGHSHVYWYRQLPEEGLKFMVYLQKENIIDESGMPKERFSAEFPKEGPSILRIQQVVRGDSAAYFCASSKRTDDYGYTFGSGTRLTVV.

This clone came up a few times. This chain joins TRBV6-6 and TRBJ2-5; D call uncertain. V lost 0 bases, J lost 1 base, and 9 bases lay in between. This CDR3 region has 15 residues. The germline CDR1 and CDR2 sequences are MNHNY and SVGAGI (reference sequence). This chain's CDR3 is CASSYSGVGQETQYF. The CDR3 nucleotides read TGTGCCAGCAGTTACTCTGGGGTGGGCCAAGAGACCCAGTACTTC.

The gene calls are TRBV9 and TRBJ1-2, with TRBD1 as a possible D gene (6 bases). Germline V lookup: CDR1 SGDLS, CDR2 YYNGEE. Trimming removed 6 bases from V and 6 bases from J, with 12 bases in between. This CDR3 spans 12 amino acids. Here the CDR3 reads CASNRDTDGYTF. The CDR3, as DNA: TGTGCCAGCAACAGGGATACGGATGGCTACACCTTC.

The chain joins TRBV27 to TRBJ1-3, with TRBD1 identical over 7 bases. CDR3 length: 14 amino acids. Trimming took 4 bases from V and 2 from J; bases not matched to a gene: 2. The germline CDR1 and CDR2 sequences are MNHEY and SMNVEV (reference sequence). The CDR3: CASSSGTAGNTIYF. The CDR3 DNA reads TGTGCCAGCAGTTCAGGGACAGCTGGAAACACCATATATTTT.

The chain is built from TRBV27 and TRBJ2-7; 13 positions agree with TRBD2. Germline CDR1 is MNHEY and CDR2 is SMNVEV (reference sequence). This CDR3 region has 16 residues. The V segment lost 7 bases and the J segment 5 bases; nucleotides outside the gene matches: 11. The CDR3 region has the DNA TGTGCCAGCACTCCCCGGACTAGCGGGAGCTGGGACGAGCAGTACTTC. Its translation is CASTPRTSGSWDEQYF.

A word on this clone: Other nucleotide sequences from this sample produce the same CDR3. This sequence joins TRBV10-3 and TRBJ2-5; tentatively, D is TRBD2 (5 bases). Per the germline V gene, CDR1 is ENHRY and CDR2 is SYGVKD. The V gene lost 0 bases and the J gene lost 5 bases, with 10 bases spanning the gap. The CDR3 totals 14 residues. The CDR3 reads CAISESLAGETQYF. As DNA, the CDR3 is TGTGCCATCAGTGAGTCGCTAGCCGGGGAGACCCAGTACTTC.

This clone appeared a few times. The J gene is TRBJ2-7, the V gene TRBV7-2; TRBD1 matches at 9 bases. V trimming: 5 bases; J trimming: 5 bases; junction bases outside the gene matches: 13. CDR1 and CDR2 (germline): SGHTA, FQGNSA. The CDR3 consists of 16 residues. The DNA of the CDR3 is TGTGCCAGCAGCCCCCGCGCCGGGACAGGGTATAACGAGCAGTACTTC. Translating gives CASSPRAGTGYNEQYF.

This chain connects TRBV9 to TRBJ2-7; 9 bases match TRBD1. With 0 bases clipped from V and 5 bases from J, the junction kept 6 bases outside the gene matches. The germline V gene encodes CDR1 SGDLS and CDR2 YYNGEE. This CDR3 is 15 amino acids long. The CDR3: CASSVAHDRGNEQYF. The CDR3 DNA follows: TGTGCCAGCAGCGTAGCTCACGACAGGGGGAACGAGCAGTACTTC. The whole variable domain, filled in from reference TRBV9 and TRBJ2-7, reads DSGVTQTPKHLITATGQRVTLRCSPRSGDLSVYWYQQSLDQGLQFLIQYYNGEERAKGNILERFSAQQFPDLHSELNLSSLELGDSALYFCASSVAHDRGNEQYFGPGTRLTVT.

V gene TRBV29-1 combines with J gene TRBJ2-7; perhaps TRBD2 as D (6 bases). This CDR3 has 11 residues. The V and J ends lost 6 bases and 3 bases respectively, with 9 bases between them. The germline V gene encodes CDR1 SQVTM and CDR2 ANQGSEA. The chain's CDR3 is CSVGDFYEQYF. CDR3 bases: TGCAGCGTCGGGGACTTCTACGAGCAGTACTTC.

The chain recombines TRBV11-2 with TRBJ1-2; D uncertain. V was pared by 5 bases and J by 2 bases, with 15 bases between. CDR1 and CDR2 (germline): SGHAT, FQNNGV. This CDR3 is built from 15 residues. The DNA of the CDR3 is TGTGCCAGCAGCCGGGTCCCCGGGTACAACTATGGCTACACCTTC. This encodes CASSRVPGYNYGYTF.

V and J are TRBV5-1 and TRBJ2-1; 9 bases are a match to TRBD2. Germline CDR1 and CDR2: SGHRS and YFSETQ. With V trimmed by 4 bases and J by 4 bases, 6 bases remained unmatched. The CDR3 length is 15 residues. The CDR3 DNA is TGCGCCAGCAGCCAAATAGCGGGGGAGTACAATGAGCAGTTCTTC. This translates into CASSQIAGEYNEQFF.

This chain connects TRBV7-8 to TRBJ1-5; D not resolved. The CDR3 contains 13 residues. Germline V gene sequence: CDR1 SGHVS, CDR2 FQNEAQ. Between the trimmed V and J ends, which lost 1 base and 7 bases, there was a span of 8 bases. As DNA, the CDR3 is TGTGCCAGCAGCTTAGAGCTACAACAGCCCCAGCATTTT. Amino acid sequence: CASSLELQQPQHF.

J is TRBJ1-4 and V is TRBV6-1, with D uncertain. The CDR3 sequence is 13 residues long. CDR1 and CDR2 from the germline V gene are MNHNS and SASEGT. The V gene lost 5 bases and the J gene lost 5 bases, with 9 bases spanning the gap. The CDR3 sequence is CASSNRENEKLFF. CDR3 in DNA: TGTGCCAGCAGTAATAGGGAGAATGAAAAACTGTTTTTT.

This chain links TRBV30 with TRBJ2-5; D gene ambiguous. CDR3 length: 13 amino acids. V lost 2 bases to trimming and J lost 1 base, with 8 bases between them. The germline V gene encodes CDR1 GTSNPN and CDR2 SVGIG (reference sequence). The CDR3 loop reads CAWSTRFQETQYF. The CDR3, as DNA: TGTGCCTGGAGTACGAGGTTCCAAGAGACCCAGTACTTC.

This chain uses TRBV28 with TRBJ2-7; D is possibly TRBD1 (6 bases). Trimming shortened V by 4 bases and J by 11 bases, and 15 bases separated the two germline ends. CDR3 size: 12 residues. Germline CDR1 reads MDHEN; CDR2 reads SYDVKM. In DNA, the CDR3 is TGTGCCAGCAGTTCCCGACAGGTTCGCAAGTACTTC. Protein: CASSSRQVRKYF.

The J gene is TRBJ1-5, the V gene TRBV18, with 7 nucleotides matching TRBD1. The CDR3 spans 14 residues. J gave up 7 bases and V 2 bases, and 5 bases lay outside the gene matches. Germline V CDR1 and CDR2: KGHSH, LQKENI. The CDR3 sequence is CASSPGQVKQPQHF. In DNA, the CDR3 is TGTGCCAGCTCACCAGGACAGGTAAAGCAGCCCCAGCATTTT. Using reference TRBV18 and TRBJ1-5 for the parts outside the CDR3, the full variable domain is NAGVMQNPRHLVRRRGQEARLRCSPMKGHSHVYWYRQLPEEGLKFMVYLQKENIIDESGMPKERFSAEFPKEGPSILRIQQVVRGDSAAYFCASSPGQVKQPQHFGDGTRLSIL.

The V call is TRBV7-9, the J call TRBJ1-3, with D possibly being TRBD1 (5 bases). Germline V CDR1 and CDR2: SEHNR, FQNEAQ (reference sequence). The CDR3 extends over 16 amino acids. V lost 4 bases and J 3 bases, leaving 16 bases between the germline ends. CDR3 residues: CASSSLGFTGGNTIYF. As DNA, the CDR3 is TGTGCCAGCAGCTCTTTGGGTTTTACAGGTGGAAACACCATATATTTT.

With respect to this clone: Other DNA variants within this sample encode the same CDR3. The chain couples TRBV10-3 to TRBJ2-1; weak D call: TRBD1 (5 bases). Germline values: CDR1 ENHRY, CDR2 SYGVKD. V dropped 3 bases and J dropped 7 bases, with 7 bases sitting between them. This CDR3 contains 12 residues. The CDR3 is CAISDRGNEQFF. The CDR3 region has the DNA TGTGCCATCAGTGATAGGGGTAATGAGCAGTTCTTC.

This chain links TRBV19 with TRBJ2-7; D is unresolved. In germline, CDR1 is LNHDA, CDR2 SQIVND (reference sequence). The CDR3 has 14 amino acids. Trimming took off 7 bases at V and 0 bases at J, with 13 bases between the two ends. As DNA, the CDR3 is TGTGCCAGTACCGATGCAGGAAGCTCCTACGAGCAGTACTTC. Its translation is CASTDAGSSYEQYF.

There are a few counts of this clone. V is TRBV18 and J is TRBJ2-3; D is unclear. Germline CDR1 reads KGHSH; CDR2 reads LQKENI. Trimming pared 6 bases from V and 0 bases from J, leaving 10 bases between. This CDR3 comprises 14 residues. CDR3 loop: CASSPPVSTDTQYF. CDR3 coding DNA: TGTGCCAGCTCCCCTCCGGTTAGCACAGATACGCAGTATTTT.

As for this clone: Additional DNA sequences in this sample encode the identical CDR3. The chain combines TRBV5-4 with TRBJ2-3, with D unresolved. This CDR3 comprises 13 residues. V was pared by 4 bases and J by 4 bases, with 10 bases between. Germline-derived CDR1 and CDR2 are SGHNT and YYREEE (reference sequence). In nucleotides, the CDR3 is TGTGCCAGCAGCCTTGCCGGCCCAGATACGCAGTATTTT. It is translated as CASSLAGPDTQYF.

About this clone: The junction departs from germline at one end; a sequencing error may be responsible. The J gene is TRBJ2-5, the V gene TRBV5-4; D might be TRBD1 or TRBD2, each matching 5 bases. The CDR3 runs to 14 residues. The germline V gene has CDR1 SGHNT and CDR2 YYREEE (reference sequence). This chain's CDR3 is CAIHPGTRKESQYF. CDR3 DNA sequence: TGTGCCATCCACCCCGGGACCAGGAAAGAGAGCCAGTACTTC.

The rearrangement links TRBV5-1 to TRBJ2-6; D might be TRBD2 (5 bases). CDR1 SGHRS and CDR2 YFSETQ come from the germline V gene. V lost 3 bases and J lost 2, with 9 bases in between. The CDR3 consists of 15 residues. For the CDR3, the DNA is TGCGCCAGCAGCTCACTAGATCCTGGGGCCAACGTCCTGACTTTC. It encodes CASSSLDPGANVLTF.